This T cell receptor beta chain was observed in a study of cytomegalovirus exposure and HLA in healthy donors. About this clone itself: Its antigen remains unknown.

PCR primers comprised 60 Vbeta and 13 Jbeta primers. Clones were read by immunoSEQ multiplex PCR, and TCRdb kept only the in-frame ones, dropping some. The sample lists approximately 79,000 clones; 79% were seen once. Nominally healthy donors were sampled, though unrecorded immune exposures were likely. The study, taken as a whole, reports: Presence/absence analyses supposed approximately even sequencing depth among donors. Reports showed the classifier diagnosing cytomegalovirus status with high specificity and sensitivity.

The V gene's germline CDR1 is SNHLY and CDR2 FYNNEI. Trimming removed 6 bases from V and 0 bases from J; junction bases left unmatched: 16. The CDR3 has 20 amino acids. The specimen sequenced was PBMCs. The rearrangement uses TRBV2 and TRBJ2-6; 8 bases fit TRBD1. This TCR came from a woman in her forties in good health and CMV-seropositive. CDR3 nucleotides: TGTGCCAGCAGCGGTCTCTGGGTCGGGACAGGTCTCTCTGGGGCCAACGTCCTGACTTTC. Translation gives CASSGLWVGTGLSGANVLTF.